The next 5 T cell receptor beta chains were all read from a single sample in a study of blood T cell repertoires in COVID-19 (dated by TCRdb to 2019 to 2021). Libraries were built with the immunoSEQ multiplex PCR assay. Here the immuneACCESS table is served through TCRdb, limited to in-frame sequences with V and J called. Missing clones are a known gap in these copies; in checked studies unresolved V genes cover under half, and the rest lacks a known reason. This sample has fewer than 25,000 clones in its table, and 80% to 90% of those were observed once. The ten biggest clones cover 9.7% of the sample. The specimen sequenced was peripheral blood. These receptors all come from a man between 65 and 85 years old with acute or convalescent COVID-19.

The chain has TRBV5-1 and TRBJ1-4; a weak D match, TRBD1 (6 bases). Per the germline V gene, CDR1 is SGHRS and CDR2 is YFSETQ. Trimming shortened V by 2 bases and J by 4 bases, and 18 bases separated the two germline ends. The CDR3 is 17 residues long. CDR3 sequence: CASSLKGETWGNEKLFF. DNA of the CDR3: TGCGCCAGCAGCTTAAAGGGGGAGACCTGGGGTAATGAAAAACTGTTTTTT.

The rearrangement joins TRBV30 to TRBJ2-4, with a tentative D call TRBD1 (5 bases). The germline V and J ends were trimmed by 3 bases and 1 base, with 16 bases remaining between them. The CDR3 consists of 16 residues. CDR1 is GTSNPN and CDR2 is SVGIG in the germline V gene (reference sequence). Written as DNA, the CDR3 is TGTGCCTGGAGCCCCCTGGGGCTATCTGCCAAAAACATTCAGTACTTC. It codes for CAWSPLGLSAKNIQYF.

The genes are TRBV3-1 (or the pseudogene TRBV3-2) and TRBJ2-5; 11 nucleotides match TRBD2. The trim removed 0 bases at V and 4 bases at J, leaving 7 bases unmatched. Per the germline V gene, CDR1 is LGHDT and CDR2 is YNNKEL (reference sequence). The CDR3 spans 17 residues. This CDR3 is CASSQELAGVLRETQYF. The CDR3 coding sequence is TGTGCCAGCAGCCAAGAACTAGCGGGGGTTCTTAGAGAGACCCAGTACTTC.

This clone was seen more than once but under ten times. V usage is TRBV6-5 and J usage is TRBJ1-5; the D is unclear. This CDR3 region has 15 residues. Germline V gene data show CDR1 as MNHEY and CDR2 as SVGAGI. Trimming left V 6 bases short and J 1 base short, with 13 bases between. Here the CDR3 reads CASRFMTGSNQPQHF. CDR3 sequence (DNA): TGTGCCAGCAGATTTATGACGGGAAGCAATCAGCCCCAGCATTTT.

The genes are TRBV24-1 and TRBJ1-5; TRBD1 aligns across 8 bases. The germline V gene encodes CDR1 KGHDR and CDR2 SFDVKD. V was clipped by 3 bases and J by 6 bases; unmatched bases: 6. The CDR3 consists of 15 residues. CDR3 DNA sequence: TGTGCCACCAGTGATCCCAGGGGGCCGGGTCAGCCCCAGCATTTT. Translated: CATSDPRGPGQPQHF.